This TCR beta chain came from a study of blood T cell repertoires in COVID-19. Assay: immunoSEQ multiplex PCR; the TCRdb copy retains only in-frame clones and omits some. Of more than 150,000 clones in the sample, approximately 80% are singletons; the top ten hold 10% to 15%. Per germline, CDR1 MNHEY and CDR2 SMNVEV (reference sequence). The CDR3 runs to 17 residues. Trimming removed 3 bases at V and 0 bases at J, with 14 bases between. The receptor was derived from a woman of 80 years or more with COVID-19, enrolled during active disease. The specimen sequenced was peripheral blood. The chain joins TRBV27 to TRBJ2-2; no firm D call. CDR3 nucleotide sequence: TGTGCCAGCAGTTTCGCGCGAAATTTCGCGAACACCGGGGAGCTGTTTTTT. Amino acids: CASSFARNFANTGELFF.